This T cell receptor beta chain was observed in a study of control samples from healthy donors and cancer patients. CDR1 is MDHEN and CDR2 is SYDVKM in the germline V gene. The CDR3 spans 11 residues. The V gene lost 6 bases and the J gene lost 11 bases, with 11 bases spanning the gap. Clones were sequenced by immunoSEQ multiplex PCR, and TCRdb holds only the in-frame ones, with some missing. The table includes about 150,000 clones, nearly 95% detected once. This chain joins TRBV28 and TRBJ2-1; unclear D gene. Sequencing was carried out using blood. The receptor was derived from a man aged 50 or older in good health. The CDR3 sequence: CASREARKQFF. The DNA for the CDR3 is TGTGCCAGCAGGGAAGCTAGAAAGCAGTTCTTC.